This T cell receptor (beta chain) is from a study of T cell responses to AZD1222 COVID-19 vaccine. Study in general: Second-dose intervals of approximately 4 or approximately 12 weeks were pooled.

With 7 bases removed from V and 3 bases from J, the gap between germline ends came to 15 bases. The CDR3 is 14 amino acids. Per germline, CDR1 SQVTM and CDR2 ANQGSEA. Profiling relied on immunoSEQ multiplex PCR, and the TCRdb table lists in-frame clones only, not all of them. The table shows around 200,000 clones, with approximately 91% occurring only once. Sequenced material: peripheral blood, taken on day 0 of AZD1222 vaccination. This receptor was identified in an adult in good health. This chain connects TRBV29-1 to TRBJ2-2; no reliable D call. This chain's CDR3 is CSAMTHRDTGELFF. The CDR3 bases are TGCAGCGCTATGACACATCGAGACACCGGGGAGCTGTTTTTT.